This T cell receptor (beta chain) appears in the sequencing data of a study of T cells in Graves' hyperthyroidism and ophthalmopathy (dated by TCRdb to between 2018 and 2020). At the level of the whole study: Peripheral blood samples were taken at initial diagnosis, before any treatment was given. To identify TCR V-J signatures that set the groups apart, the researchers used a discovery cohort of about a hundred patients, made up of under 50 with Graves' ophthalmopathy and about 60 with stable Graves' hyperthyroidism. Prospective prediction of ophthalmopathy was tested in an independent validation cohort consisting of 18 to 20 hyperthyroidism patients and approximately 16 patients who later progressed to ophthalmopathy. The 80 to 100 discovery patients were randomly divided into training and test sets at a 7:3 ratio. In addition, the study compared T-cell repertoires in thyroid tissue and in blood from roughly six Graves' hyperthyroidism patients. After sampling, hyperthyroidism patients received methimazole starting at 30 mg daily, and ophthalmopathy patients received high-dose intravenous methylprednisolone. According to the paper, TCR Vbeta CDR3 sequencing was carried out on 135 peripheral blood samples, which came from 40 to 45 ophthalmopathy, around 75 hyperthyroidism and roughly 17 progressor patients.

Stable Graves' hyperthyroidism was defined as the absence of progression to ophthalmopathy over 18 months of follow-up. Hyperthyroidism patients were newly diagnosed, with disease duration under 2 months, and aged 18 to 65 years. Exclusion was applied to patients with uncontrolled infections, other autoimmune diseases, pregnancy or lactation. Diagnoses were established on the basis of clinical symptoms, serum thyroxine and TRAb, thyroid ultrasound, and orbital computed tomography. PBMCs were separated from 8 to 10 ml of fresh peripheral blood using Ficoll-Paque density gradient centrifugation. Trizol reagent was used to extract total RNA, and RNA quality was then checked on an Agilent 2100 Bioanalyzer. TCR beta CDR3 regions were amplified from RNA transcripts. The first round of RT-PCR for the TCR CDR3 was performed with the HTBI primer set and the Qiagen OneStep RT-PCR kit. The libraries were constructed in a second round of multiplex PCR and then size-selected and purified. The libraries were sequenced on an Illumina HiSeq2000 using paired-end 100 bp reads. The study's processing was this. Raw data were processed with SOAPnuke, discarding reads with adapters, uncalled bases, mean Phred below 15, or no exact constant-primer or identifier match. High-quality paired reads were merged using COPE v1.2.5, and each unique nucleotide sequence was defined as a clonotype. MiTCR v1.1 was used to align the clonotypes against IMGT TRBV, TRBD and TRBJ reference segments. The analysis included only V-J combinations with a frequency above 0.0001, which together covered 98% to 99.2% of the repertoires. A TCS score was defined as the ratio between F50 (clonal expansion) and ExV (chaos), using BLOSUM62-based TCRdist between CDR3 peptides within each V-J. Welch's t-statistics and random forest reduced 500 to 650 V-J features to some 14, which were used in a naive Bayes classifier (R e1071). Through fastp at Q25 and MiXCR, TCRdb rebuilt clones from the public reads, retaining in-frame beta chains. Under each unique CDR3 protein, matching rows form one entry showing the most common genes and DNA. The V and J calls follow TCRdb's processing rather than the paper's. The sample table holds about 740,000 distinct CDR3 sequences, of which 14% were seen once. The top ten constitute approximately 10% of the sample.

This clonotype was found many times. It lacks a known antigen. No much larger clone exists at a distance of one base, and base qualities are not known. Overall study results and their limits: Blood samples also contained most of the expanded thyroid clonotypes (frequency above 0.001), which suggests that blood repertoires may reflect thyroid immune responses. During validation, the model predicted progression to ophthalmopathy a median of around 6 months ahead of onset, with roughly 65% sensitivity and about 72% specificity. No statistical method was used to set the sample size in advance, and investigators knew the group allocation. Ophthalmopathy was separated from stable hyperthyroidism by a 13 V-J signature model, with about 88% sensitivity and approximately 81% specificity obtained in cross-validation and 80%/75% obtained in testing.

The source material was blood. This TCR derives from a woman younger than 30 with Graves' hyperthyroidism.

The nucleotides read TGTGCCAGCAGCTTAGGCGAAACCAGCTCCTACAATGAGCAGTTCTTC. Its protein is CASSLGETSSYNEQFF. The rearrangement combines TRBV7-9 with TRBJ2-1; there is no confident call for the D gene. A distance of 10 bases separates the germline ends of V and J, which lose 1 base and 0 bases respectively. The germline V gene encodes CDR1 SEHNR and CDR2 FQNEAQ (reference sequence). The CDR3 runs 16 amino acids, cysteine and phenylalanine included. Only the CDR3 part of the read is kept: 48 bases, read in frame from the first base.